Each of the 3 T cell receptor beta chains below was sequenced from the same sample in a study of naive and memory T cell subsets. Study-wide findings and caveats: A few larger clonotypes appeared in naive repertoires, especially CD8, possibly memory cells re-expressing CD45RA.

Two oligonucleotides, mixed equimolar, formed the beta constant-region primer covering TRBC1 and TRBC2. Nested alpha and beta constant-region primers with the SP2 primer drove four PCR rounds on ligated cDNA. In TCRdb, the UMI-ligation and nested PCR reads were re-called with MiXCR into one record per CDR3 protein. The data show more than 120,000 distinct CDR3 sequences, around 21% seen once. Their antigen targets remain unknown. The material sequenced was naive CD8+ T cells from blood. The receptors originated from a human donor in good health.

The J gene is TRBJ2-1, the V gene TRBV13; unclear D gene. The V gene's germline CDR1 is PRHDT and CDR2 FYEKMQ (reference sequence). This CDR3 has 14 residues. Trimming removed 4 bases at V and 6 bases at J, with 13 bases between. CDR3 bases: TGTGCCAGCAGCTCAGACTCTTCCCCCAATGAGCAGTTCTTC. It encodes CASSSDSSPNEQFF. Using reference TRBV13 and TRBJ2-1 for the parts outside the CDR3, the full variable domain is AAGVIQSPRHLIKEKRETATLKCYPIPRHDTVYWYQQGPGQDPQFLISFYEKMQSDKGSIPDRFSAQQFSDYHSELNMSSLELGDSALYFCASSSDSSPNEQFFGPGTRLTVL.

The sample holds a few counts of this clonotype. The V call is TRBV6-6, the J call TRBJ2-7; 8 bases align to TRBD2. The CDR3 has 18 amino acids. Trimming cost V 2 bases and J 0 bases; bases outside gene matches: 12. CDR1 MNHNY and CDR2 SVGAGI come from the germline V gene (reference sequence). CDR3 bases: TGTGCCAGCAGTTACACCCCCCCTAGCGGGTTTAGCTCCTACGAGCAGTACTTC. Its protein is CASSYTPPSGFSSYEQYF.

The CDR3 nucleotides are TGTGCCAGCAGCGGGGACGGAAATGAAAAACTGTTTTTT. Its translation: CASSGDGNEKLFF. The gene calls are TRBV9 and TRBJ1-4; D might be TRBD1 (5 bases). CDR3 length: 13 amino acids. The ends were cut back, 3 bases at V and 5 bases at J, with 8 bases in the middle. CDR1 SGDLS and CDR2 YYNGEE come from the germline V gene. The variable domain in full, with the rest retrieved from reference TRBV9 and TRBJ1-4, is DSGVTQTPKHLITATGQRVTLRCSPRSGDLSVYWYQQSLDQGLQFLIQYYNGEERAKGNILERFSAQQFPDLHSELNLSSLELGDSALYFCASSGDGNEKLFFGSGTQLSVL.